This TCR beta chain derives from a study of cytomegalovirus exposure and HLA in healthy donors. The study, taken as a whole, reports: Immune exposure information available was restricted to CMV serostatus.

Every donor was a healthy person donating bone marrow. The CDR3 is 12 amino acids. From germline, CDR1 is SGHAT and CDR2 FQNNGV. V lost 5 bases to trimming and J lost 8 bases, with 10 bases between them. Comment on this clone: The target antigen is unknown.

It was with 60 Vbeta and 13 Jbeta primers that the PCR ran. Original processing methods: Among the unique TCR beta chains that a later analysis counted, about 81 million in all, roughly 11 million were shared. Libraries were prepared by immunoSEQ multiplex PCR; TCRdb keeps only in-frame clonotypes and omits some of them. The V and J calls and the clone size are those of that table, but D and trimming were determined from the DNA. The table includes 150,000 to 200,000 clones, about 86% detected once. The specimen sequenced was PBMCs. The TCR was taken from a man aged 40-55 years in good health and CMV-seropositive. The V gene is TRBV11-2, the J gene TRBJ2-1; no firm D call. The CDR3 DNA reads as TGTGCCAGCAGCCCCCGTTTCCATGAGCAGTTCTTC. It is translated as CASSPRFHEQFF.